This T cell receptor beta chain was obtained from a study of beta chain features in type 1 diabetes. The investigators reverse transcribed all of the isolated RNA, so they sequenced expressed TCRB transcripts. Clones were sequenced by immunoSEQ multiplex PCR, and TCRdb holds only the in-frame ones, with some missing. This table has under 400,000 clones, about 14% appearing once. Germline CDR1 SGHDT, CDR2 YYEEEE. The CDR3 has 19 amino acids. With 1 base clipped from V and 2 bases from J, the junction kept 14 bases outside the gene matches. This TCR was sampled from a man aged 25 to 40 in good health. This chain connects TRBV5-6 to TRBJ2-1; the match to TRBD1 covers 8 bases. Sample: central memory CD4+ T cells from blood. The CDR3 nucleotides are TGTGCCAGCAGCTTGTCCGAGTTCGGACAGGGAATGACCTACAATGAGCAGTTCTTC. Translating it yields CASSLSEFGQGMTYNEQFF.